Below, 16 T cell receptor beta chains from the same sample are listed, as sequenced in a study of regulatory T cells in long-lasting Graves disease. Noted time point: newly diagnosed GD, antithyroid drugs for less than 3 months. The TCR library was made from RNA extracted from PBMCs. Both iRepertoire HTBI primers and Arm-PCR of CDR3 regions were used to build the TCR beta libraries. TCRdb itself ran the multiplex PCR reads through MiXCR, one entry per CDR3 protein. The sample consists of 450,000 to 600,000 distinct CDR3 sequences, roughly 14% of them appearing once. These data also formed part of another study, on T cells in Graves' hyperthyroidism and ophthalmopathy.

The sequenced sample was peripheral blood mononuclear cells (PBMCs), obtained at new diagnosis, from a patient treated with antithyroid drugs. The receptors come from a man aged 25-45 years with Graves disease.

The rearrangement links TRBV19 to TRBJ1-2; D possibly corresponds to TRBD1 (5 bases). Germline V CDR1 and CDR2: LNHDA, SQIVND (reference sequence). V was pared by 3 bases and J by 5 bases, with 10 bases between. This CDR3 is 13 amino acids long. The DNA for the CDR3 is TGTGCCAGTAGTATTCGGGGGGGATATGGCTACACCTTC. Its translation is CASSIRGGYGYTF.

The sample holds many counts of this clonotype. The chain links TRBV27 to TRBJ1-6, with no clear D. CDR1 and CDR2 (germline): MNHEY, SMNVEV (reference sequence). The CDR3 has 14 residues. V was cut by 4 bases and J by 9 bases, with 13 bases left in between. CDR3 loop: CASSSFPVGSPLHF. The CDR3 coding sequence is TGTGCCAGCAGTTCCTTCCCGGTGGGTTCACCCCTCCACTTT.

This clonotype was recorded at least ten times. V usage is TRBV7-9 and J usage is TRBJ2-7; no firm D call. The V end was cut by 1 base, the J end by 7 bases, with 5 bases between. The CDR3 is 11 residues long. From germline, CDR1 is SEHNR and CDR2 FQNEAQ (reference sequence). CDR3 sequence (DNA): TGTGCCAGCAGCTTAGAGCCGGAGCAGTACTTC. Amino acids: CASSLEPEQYF. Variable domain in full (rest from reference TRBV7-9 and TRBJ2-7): DTGVSQNPRHKITKRGQNVTFRCDPISEHNRLYWYRQTLGQGPEFLTYFQNEAQLEKSRLLSDRFSAERPKGSFSTLEIQRTEQGDSAMYLCASSLEPEQYFGPGTRLTVT.

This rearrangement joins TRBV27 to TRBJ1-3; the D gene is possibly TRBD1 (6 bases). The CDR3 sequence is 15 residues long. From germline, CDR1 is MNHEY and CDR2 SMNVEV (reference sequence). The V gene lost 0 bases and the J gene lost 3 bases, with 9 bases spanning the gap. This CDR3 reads CASSLSWTDGNTIYF. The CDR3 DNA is TGTGCCAGCAGTTTATCGTGGACAGATGGAAACACCATATATTTT.

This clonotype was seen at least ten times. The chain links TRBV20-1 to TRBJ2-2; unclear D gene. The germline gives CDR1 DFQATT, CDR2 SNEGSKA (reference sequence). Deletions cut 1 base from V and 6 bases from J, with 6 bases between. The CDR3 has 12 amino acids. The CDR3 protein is CSARVDAGELFF. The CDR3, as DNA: TGCAGTGCTAGAGTGGACGCCGGGGAGCTGTTTTTT.

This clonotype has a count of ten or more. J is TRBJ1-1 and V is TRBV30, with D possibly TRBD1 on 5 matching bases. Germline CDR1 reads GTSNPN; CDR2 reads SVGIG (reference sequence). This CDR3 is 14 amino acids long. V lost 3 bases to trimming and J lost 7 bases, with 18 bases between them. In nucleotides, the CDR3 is TGTGCCTGGAGGACCAGTGGCGGGGCTTTTGAAGCTTTCTTT. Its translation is CAWRTSGGAFEAFF.

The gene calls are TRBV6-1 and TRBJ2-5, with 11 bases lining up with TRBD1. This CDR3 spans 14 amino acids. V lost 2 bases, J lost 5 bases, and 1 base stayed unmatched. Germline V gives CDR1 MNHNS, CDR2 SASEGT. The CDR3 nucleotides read TGTGCCAGCAGTGAACGGGACAGGGGGGAGACCCAGTACTTC. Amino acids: CASSERDRGETQYF.

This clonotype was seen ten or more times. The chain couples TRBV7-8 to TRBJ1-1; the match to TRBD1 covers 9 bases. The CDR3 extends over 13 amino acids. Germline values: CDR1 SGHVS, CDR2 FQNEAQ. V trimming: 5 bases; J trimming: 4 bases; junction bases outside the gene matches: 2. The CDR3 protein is CASSRTGATEAFF. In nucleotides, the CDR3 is TGTGCCAGCAGCCGGACAGGGGCCACTGAAGCTTTCTTT.

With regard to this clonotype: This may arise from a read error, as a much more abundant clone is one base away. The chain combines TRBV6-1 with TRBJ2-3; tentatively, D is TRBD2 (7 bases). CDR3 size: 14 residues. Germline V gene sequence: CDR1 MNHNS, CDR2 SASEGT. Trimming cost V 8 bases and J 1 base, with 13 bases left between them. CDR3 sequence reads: CASVGEGGTDTQYF. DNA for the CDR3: TGTGCCAGCGTGGGGGAGGGGGGCACAGATACGCAGTATTTT.

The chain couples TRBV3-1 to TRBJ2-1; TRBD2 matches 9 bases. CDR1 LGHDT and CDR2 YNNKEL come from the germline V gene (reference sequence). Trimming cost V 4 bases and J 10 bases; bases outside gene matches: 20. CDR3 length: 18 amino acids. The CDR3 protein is CASSPHGTSRGEGTEQFF. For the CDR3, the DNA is TGTGCCAGCAGCCCTCACGGGACTAGCAGGGGGGAGGGGACGGAGCAGTTCTTC.

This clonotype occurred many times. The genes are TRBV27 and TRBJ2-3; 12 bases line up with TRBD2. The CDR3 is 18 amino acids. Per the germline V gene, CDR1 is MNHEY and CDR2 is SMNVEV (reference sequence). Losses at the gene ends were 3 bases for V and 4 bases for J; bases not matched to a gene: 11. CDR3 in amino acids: CASSFQGTSGREADTQYF. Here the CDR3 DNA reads TGTGCCAGCAGTTTCCAGGGGACTAGCGGGCGTGAGGCAGATACGCAGTATTTT.

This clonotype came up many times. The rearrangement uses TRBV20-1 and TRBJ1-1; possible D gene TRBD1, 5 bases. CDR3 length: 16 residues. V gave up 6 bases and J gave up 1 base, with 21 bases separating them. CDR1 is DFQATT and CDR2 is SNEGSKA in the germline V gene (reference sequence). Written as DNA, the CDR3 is TGCAGTGCGGATAAGCCCGACAGCCTGACGAACACTGAAGCTTTCTTT. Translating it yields CSADKPDSLTNTEAFF.

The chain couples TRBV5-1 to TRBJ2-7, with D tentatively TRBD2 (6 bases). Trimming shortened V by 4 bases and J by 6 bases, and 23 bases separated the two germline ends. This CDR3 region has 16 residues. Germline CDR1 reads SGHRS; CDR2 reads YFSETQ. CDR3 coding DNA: TGCGCCAGCAGCAGCCTTGGGTTCGGGGGACGGGGCGAGCAGTACTTC. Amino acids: CASSSLGFGGRGEQYF.

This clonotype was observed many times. The CDR3 region has the DNA TGTGCCACCACTAGCGGGATTGAGTACGACGGAGATACGCAGTATTTT. Translated: CATTSGIEYDGDTQYF. The chain couples TRBV27 to TRBJ2-3; TRBD2 aligns across 10 bases. Germline V lookup: CDR1 MNHEY, CDR2 SMNVEV (reference sequence). The trim removed 10 bases at V and 5 bases at J, leaving 15 bases unmatched. The CDR3 runs to 16 residues.

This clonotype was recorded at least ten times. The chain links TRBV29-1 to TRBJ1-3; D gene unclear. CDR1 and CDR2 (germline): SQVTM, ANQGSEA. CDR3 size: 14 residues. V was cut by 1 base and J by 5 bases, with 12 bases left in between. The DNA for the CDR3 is TGCAGCGTTGAAGCCGGAGGGTATCGAAACACCATATATTTT. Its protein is CSVEAGGYRNTIYF.

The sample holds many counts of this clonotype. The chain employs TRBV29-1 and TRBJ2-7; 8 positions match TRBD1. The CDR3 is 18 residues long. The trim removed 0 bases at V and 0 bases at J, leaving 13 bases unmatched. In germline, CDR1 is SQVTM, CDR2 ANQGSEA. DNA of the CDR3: TGCAGCGTTGAAGACGGATTCCGACAGGGGAAACACTCCTACGAGCAGTACTTC. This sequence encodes CSVEDGFRQGKHSYEQYF.